One TCR beta chain is described in this entry. Taking its sample share into account, this clone is medium-sized (0.01 to 0.1%). This receptor's antigen is unknown. No much larger clone exists at a distance of one base, and base qualities are not known. Each clonotype received, on average, about 10x coverage in deep resolution sequencing performed on a MiSeq, where the target depth lay between 1 in 1 million and 1 in 200,000 T cells. The immunoSEQ hsTCRB Kit was used to generate TCR beta libraries. The authors processed their data as follows. ImmunoSEQ Data Assistant and ImmunoSEQ Analyzer were used for data analysis, and V, D and J genes were assigned according to IMGT definitions. Clonality, which ranges from 0 to 1, was calculated as one minus the normalized Shannon entropy of productive rearrangement frequencies. Only overrepresented clonotypes making up at least 0.05% of the repertoire of each patient were included in the public clonotype analysis. Approximately 14 age-matched healthy donor repertoires from immuneACCESS were used as controls for clonality. In TCRdb, the immuneACCESS table is reduced to in-frame sequences with V and J assigned. These tables do not hold every clone; where another copy was compared, an unresolved V gene accounts for under half, and the others remain unexplained. V and J calls and clone size come straight from that table; D and trimming were deduced from the DNA. Here the sample has more than 10,000 clones; around 80% occur a single time. The ten largest make up roughly a sixth of the sample.

From the cysteine up to the phenylalanine, the CDR3 has a length of 15 residues. Only CDR3 DNA is held: 45 bases, read in frame from base 1. The trim is 0 bases for V and 4 bases for J, with a gap of 12 bases between the germline ends. The germline V gene (reference sequence) sets CDR1 to SEHNR and CDR2 to FQNEAQ. These data originate in a study of cytotoxic CD8 clonotypes in ibrutinib-treated CLL (dated by TCRdb to about 2021). About the full investigation: In this cohort, about 15 patients were treatment-naive and about ten were relapsed/refractory, while roughly 18 had unmutated IGHV. Responses were partial in roughly 24 patients and complete in 2; after median about 68 months follow-up, around 15 stayed in remission and roughly twelve progressed. Response samples were taken after a median of approximately a year on treatment, ranging from 6 to 36 months. Samples averaged approximately 240,000 productive templates and tens of thousands of productive rearrangements. Longitudinal samples were obtainable from about 30% of the 86 participants in the trial. Cryopreserved peripheral blood mononuclear cells were collected before treatment, at response, and at either disease progression or sustained remission. Patients were still on ibrutinib when every remission and progressive disease sample was collected. General study outcomes and caveats: At baseline, clonality was higher than in age-matched healthy donors and showed a strong correlation with circulating CD8+ T-cell counts. Sustained-remission and progressing patients did not have matched sampling times, and lymph node repertoires were not examined. Public clonotypes were rare and either shrank or stayed stable during treatment, and the rise in clonality at ibrutinib response reflected expansion of private clonotypes. At ibrutinib response clonality went up, during sustained remission it held steady, and at progression it dropped back toward baseline.

Per the publication, the time point label means: progressive disease on ibrutinib. For TCR beta library preparation, roughly 1.8 micrograms of genomic DNA was extracted from cryopreserved PBMCs. High-throughput TCR beta sequencing was performed on longitudinal blood samples from CLL patients receiving ibrutinib monotherapy. Patients were enrolled in a phase 2 open-label single-center ibrutinib monotherapy trial. Here the chain combines TRBV7-9 and TRBJ1-2; no D gene is confidently identified. The sequence came from a human donor with chronic lymphocytic leukemia. The source was PBMCs, collected at disease progression, from a patient treated with ibrutinib. Here the CDR3 is given as CASSLARQPLYGYTF. The DNA is TGTGCCAGCAGCTTAGCTAGGCAGCCCCTCTATGGCTACACCTTC.